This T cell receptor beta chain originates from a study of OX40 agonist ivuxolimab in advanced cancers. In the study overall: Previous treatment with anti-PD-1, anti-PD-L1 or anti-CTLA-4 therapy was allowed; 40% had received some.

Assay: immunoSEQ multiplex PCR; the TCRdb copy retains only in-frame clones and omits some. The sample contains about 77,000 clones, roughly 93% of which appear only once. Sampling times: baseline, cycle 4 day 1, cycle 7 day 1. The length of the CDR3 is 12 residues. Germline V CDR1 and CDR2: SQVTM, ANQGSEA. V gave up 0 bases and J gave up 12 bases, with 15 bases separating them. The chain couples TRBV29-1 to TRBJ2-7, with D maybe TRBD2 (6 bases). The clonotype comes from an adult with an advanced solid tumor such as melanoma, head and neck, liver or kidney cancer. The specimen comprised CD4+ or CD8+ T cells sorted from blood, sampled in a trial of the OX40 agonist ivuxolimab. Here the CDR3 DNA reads TGCAGCGTTGAAGAGCTCGGGACGACTAGGTACTTC. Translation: CSVEELGTTRYF.